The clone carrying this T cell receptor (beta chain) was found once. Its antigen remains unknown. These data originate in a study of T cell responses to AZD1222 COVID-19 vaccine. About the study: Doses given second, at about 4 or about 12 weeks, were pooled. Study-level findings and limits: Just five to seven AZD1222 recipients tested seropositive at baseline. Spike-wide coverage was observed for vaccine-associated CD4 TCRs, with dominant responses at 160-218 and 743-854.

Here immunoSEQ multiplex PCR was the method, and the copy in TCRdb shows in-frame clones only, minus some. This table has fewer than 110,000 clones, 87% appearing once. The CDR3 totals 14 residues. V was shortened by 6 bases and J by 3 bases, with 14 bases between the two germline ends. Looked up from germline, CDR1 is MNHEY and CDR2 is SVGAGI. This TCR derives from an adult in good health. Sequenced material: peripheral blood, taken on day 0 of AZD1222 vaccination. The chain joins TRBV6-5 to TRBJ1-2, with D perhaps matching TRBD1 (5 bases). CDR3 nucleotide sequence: TGTGCCAGCAGCCCGGCCCAGGGTTACTATGGCTACACCTTC. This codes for CASSPAQGYYGYTF.